Listed below are T cell receptor beta chains from one sample, sequenced in a study of blood T cell repertoires in COVID-19. Data came from immunoSEQ multiplex PCR; TCRdb stores just in-frame clones and leaves some out. In the table there are hundreds of thousands of clones, more than 70% of which are singletons. Material: peripheral blood. All receptors derive from a woman aged 70 to 79 with COVID-19, enrolled during active disease. The CDR3 runs from the conserved cysteine through the conserved F or W. Fields, in order: CDR3 length, J gene, D gene, V gene, clone size, CDR3 protein, CDR3 DNA. A D gene is named only where the DNA matches it firmly. Part of the rows lack a size; the others show once, few, many or a class for expanded clones.

CDR3 length: 14; J gene: TRBJ2-7; D gene: TRBD2; V gene: TRBV5-4; clone size: -; CDR3 protein: CASSLDGGRYEQYF; CDR3 DNA: TGTGCCAGCAGCTTGGACGGGGGGAGATACGAGCAGTACTTC
CDR3 length: 16; J gene: TRBJ2-2; D gene: TRBD1; V gene: TRBV5-8; clone size: -; CDR3 protein: CASSLGTGGGVRELFF; CDR3 DNA: TGTGCCAGCAGCCTAGGGACAGGGGGCGGAGTGCGGGAGCTGTTTTTT
CDR3 length: 12; J gene: TRBJ2-3; D gene: TRBD2; V gene: TRBV7-3; clone size: once; CDR3 protein: CASASPSGGQYF; CDR3 DNA: TGTGCCAGCGCTTCTCCAAGCGGGGGGCAGTATTTT
CDR3 length: 13; J gene: TRBJ1-1; D gene: -; V gene: TRBV2; clone size: -; CDR3 protein: CASSTGKGTEAFF; CDR3 DNA: TGTGCCAGCAGTACGGGGAAGGGCACTGAAGCTTTCTTT
CDR3 length: 14; J gene: TRBJ1-6; D gene: TRBD1; V gene: TRBV19; clone size: -; CDR3 protein: CASSSRQGNSPLHF; CDR3 DNA: TGTGCCAGTAGTTCCCGACAGGGGAATTCACCCCTCCACTTT
CDR3 length: 14; J gene: TRBJ1-2; D gene: -; V gene: TRBV7-9; clone size: -; CDR3 protein: CASSLGQPLYGYTF; CDR3 DNA: TGTGCCAGCAGCTTAGGACAGCCACTCTATGGCTACACCTTC
CDR3 length: 15; J gene: TRBJ1-1; D gene: TRBD1; V gene: TRBV6-5; clone size: -; CDR3 protein: CASSQTGGGYAEAFF; CDR3 DNA: TGTGCCAGCAGTCAGACAGGGGGTGGGTACGCTGAAGCTTTCTTT
CDR3 length: 15; J gene: TRBJ1-5; D gene: -; V gene: TRBV5-1; clone size: -; CDR3 protein: CASSHQGSPNQPQHF; CDR3 DNA: TGCGCCAGCAGCCATCAGGGGAGCCCGAATCAGCCCCAGCATTTT
CDR3 length: 14; J gene: TRBJ2-1; D gene: TRBD2; V gene: TRBV29-1; clone size: -; CDR3 protein: CSVTAGGQYNEQFF; CDR3 DNA: TGCAGCGTAACCGCGGGGGGGCAGTACAATGAGCAGTTCTTC
CDR3 length: 16; J gene: TRBJ1-5; D gene: -; V gene: TRBV28; clone size: -; CDR3 protein: CASIGGQGGSNQPQHF; CDR3 DNA: TGTGCCAGCATTGGGGGGCAGGGAGGGAGCAATCAGCCCCAGCATTTT
CDR3 length: 15; J gene: TRBJ1-5; D gene: -; V gene: TRBV28; clone size: -; CDR3 protein: CASSLVTGLNQPQHF; CDR3 DNA: TGTGCCAGCAGTTTGGTCACAGGGCTGAATCAGCCCCAGCATTTT
CDR3 length: 15; J gene: TRBJ1-6; D gene: -; V gene: TRBV28; clone size: -; CDR3 protein: CASSFRQVMNSPLHF; CDR3 DNA: TGTGCCAGCAGCTTCCGACAGGTGATGAATTCACCCCTCCACTTT
CDR3 length: 15; J gene: TRBJ1-5; D gene: TRBD1; V gene: TRBV19; clone size: -; CDR3 protein: CASSPRGQDDQPQHF; CDR3 DNA: TGTGCCAGTAGTCCCCGAGGACAGGATGATCAGCCCCAGCATTTT
CDR3 length: 15; J gene: TRBJ2-1; D gene: -; V gene: TRBV6-4; clone size: -; CDR3 protein: CASSEGDIRNNEQFF; CDR3 DNA: TGTGCCAGCAGCGAGGGGGACATACGTAACAATGAGCAGTTCTTC
CDR3 length: 13; J gene: TRBJ1-2; D gene: -; V gene: TRBV9; clone size: -; CDR3 protein: CASSEYSLDGYTF; CDR3 DNA: TGTGCCAGCAGCGAGTACAGTCTGGATGGCTACACCTTC
CDR3 length: 13; J gene: TRBJ1-1; D gene: -; V gene: TRBV6-6; clone size: many; CDR3 protein: CAGTLGGNTEAFF; CDR3 DNA: TGTGCCGGTACGCTCGGGGGGAACACTGAAGCTTTCTTT
CDR3 length: 17; J gene: TRBJ1-6; D gene: -; V gene: TRBV30; clone size: -; CDR3 protein: CAWSVRVGEGYNSPLHF; CDR3 DNA: TGTGCCTGGAGTGTACGGGTAGGGGAGGGGTATAATTCACCCCTCCACTTT
CDR3 length: 15; J gene: TRBJ1-1; D gene: TRBD1; V gene: TRBV7-2; clone size: -; CDR3 protein: CASSLAGQGGTEAFF; CDR3 DNA: TGTGCCAGCAGCTTAGCCGGACAGGGTGGAACTGAAGCTTTCTTT
CDR3 length: 16; J gene: TRBJ1-6; D gene: TRBD1; V gene: TRBV5-4; clone size: -; CDR3 protein: CASSARTGGDLSPLHF; CDR3 DNA: TGTGCCAGCAGCGCAAGGACAGGGGGAGATCTATCACCCCTCCACTTT
CDR3 length: 14; J gene: TRBJ1-6; D gene: TRBD1; V gene: TRBV19; clone size: -; CDR3 protein: CATSEQGANSPLHF; CDR3 DNA: TGTGCCACCTCAGAACAGGGGGCTAATTCACCCCTCCACTTT
CDR3 length: 14; J gene: TRBJ1-1; D gene: TRBD1; V gene: TRBV10-3; clone size: -; CDR3 protein: CAISEGGQGAAAFF; CDR3 DNA: TGTGCCATCAGTGAAGGGGGACAGGGGGCGGCTGCTTTCTTT
CDR3 length: 17; J gene: TRBJ2-3; D gene: TRBD2; V gene: TRBV10-3; clone size: -; CDR3 protein: CAISETSGGGWTDTQYF; CDR3 DNA: TGTGCCATCAGTGAGACTAGCGGGGGGGGTTGGACAGATACGCAGTATTTT
CDR3 length: 18; J gene: TRBJ2-3; D gene: TRBD2; V gene: TRBV5-1; clone size: -; CDR3 protein: CASSLAGSGGTLTDTQYF; CDR3 DNA: TGCGCCAGCAGCTTGGCCGGGAGCGGGGGGACCCTCACAGATACGCAGTATTTT
CDR3 length: 14; J gene: TRBJ1-5; D gene: TRBD1; V gene: TRBV6-5; clone size: -; CDR3 protein: CASSPGQGVGPQHF; CDR3 DNA: TGTGCCAGCAGCCCCGGACAGGGCGTTGGGCCCCAGCATTTT
CDR3 length: 15; J gene: TRBJ2-7; D gene: TRBD2; V gene: TRBV9; clone size: -; CDR3 protein: CASSPQVAGEGEQYF; CDR3 DNA: TGTGCCAGCAGCCCCCAGGTAGCGGGGGAGGGGGAGCAGTACTTC
CDR3 length: 15; J gene: TRBJ2-7; D gene: -; V gene: TRBV27; clone size: -; CDR3 protein: CASSLFLGGYYEQYF; CDR3 DNA: TGTGCCAGCAGTTTATTCCTCGGAGGCTACTACGAGCAGTACTTC
CDR3 length: 18; J gene: TRBJ2-4; D gene: TRBD2; V gene: TRBV5-8; clone size: -; CDR3 protein: CASSQSSGEGVAKNIQYF; CDR3 DNA: TGTGCCAGCAGTCAAAGTAGCGGGGAGGGGGTAGCCAAAAACATTCAGTACTTC
CDR3 length: 16; J gene: TRBJ1-4; D gene: TRBD1; V gene: TRBV2; clone size: -; CDR3 protein: CASSDRGEATNEKLFF; CDR3 DNA: TGTGCCAGCAGTGACAGGGGGGAGGCAACTAATGAAAAACTGTTTTTT
CDR3 length: 16; J gene: TRBJ1-3; D gene: -; V gene: TRBV5-6; clone size: -; CDR3 protein: CASSHRIRVAGNTIYF; CDR3 DNA: TGTGCCAGCAGCCACCGAATTCGAGTGGCTGGAAACACCATATATTTT
CDR3 length: 15; J gene: TRBJ2-1; D gene: TRBD2; V gene: TRBV10-1; clone size: -; CDR3 protein: CASSSGLAGGNEQFF; CDR3 DNA: TGCGCCAGCAGCTCCGGACTAGCGGGTGGCAATGAGCAGTTCTTC
CDR3 length: 13; J gene: TRBJ1-1; D gene: -; V gene: TRBV12-3/TRBV12-4; clone size: -; CDR3 protein: CASSWGEGTEAFF; CDR3 DNA: TGTGCCAGCAGTTGGGGGGAAGGGACTGAAGCTTTCTTT
CDR3 length: 17; J gene: TRBJ2-4; D gene: -; V gene: TRBV4-1; clone size: -; CDR3 protein: CASSPTVDRLAKNIQYF; CDR3 DNA: TGCGCCAGCAGTCCGACCGTTGACAGACTAGCCAAAAACATTCAGTACTTC
CDR3 length: 13; J gene: TRBJ2-7; D gene: -; V gene: TRBV24-1; clone size: once; CDR3 protein: CATSDSGHYEQYF; CDR3 DNA: TGTGCCACCAGTGATTCGGGACACTACGAGCAGTACTTC
CDR3 length: 17; J gene: TRBJ1-1; D gene: TRBD1; V gene: TRBV30; clone size: once; CDR3 protein: CAWSRPFSSGGGGEAFF; CDR3 DNA: TGTGCCTGGAGCCGACCATTCTCATCAGGGGGTGGTGGTGAAGCTTTCTTT
CDR3 length: 16; J gene: TRBJ2-5; D gene: TRBD2; V gene: TRBV7-2; clone size: -; CDR3 protein: CASSLAWRGGRETQYF; CDR3 DNA: TGTGCCAGCAGCTTAGCTTGGCGGGGGGGCCGGGAGACCCAGTACTTC
CDR3 length: 18; J gene: TRBJ1-2; D gene: TRBD1; V gene: TRBV18; clone size: few; CDR3 protein: CASSEYQARQGAKGGYTF; CDR3 DNA: TGTGCCAGCTCGGAATACCAGGCCCGACAGGGGGCTAAGGGTGGCTACACCTTC
CDR3 length: 12; J gene: TRBJ1-2; D gene: -; V gene: TRBV12-3/TRBV12-4; clone size: -; CDR3 protein: CASSPNSYGYTF; CDR3 DNA: TGTGCCAGCAGCCCTAATTCGTATGGCTACACCTTC
CDR3 length: 14; J gene: TRBJ2-7; D gene: -; V gene: TRBV9; clone size: -; CDR3 protein: CASSGRDTPYEQYF; CDR3 DNA: TGTGCCAGCAGCGGCCGGGACACCCCCTACGAGCAGTACTTC
CDR3 length: 15; J gene: TRBJ1-1; D gene: -; V gene: TRBV11-2; clone size: -; CDR3 protein: CASSSLGGGRTEAFF; CDR3 DNA: TGTGCCAGCAGCTCCCTGGGAGGGGGGAGGACTGAAGCTTTCTTT
CDR3 length: 17; J gene: TRBJ2-3; D gene: TRBD2; V gene: TRBV4-2; clone size: -; CDR3 protein: CASSQELAGGPTDTQYF; CDR3 DNA: TGTGCCAGCAGCCAAGAGCTAGCGGGGGGGCCAACAGATACGCAGTATTTT
CDR3 length: 14; J gene: TRBJ1-2; D gene: -; V gene: TRBV28; clone size: -; CDR3 protein: CASSSGAENYGYTF; CDR3 DNA: TGTGCCAGCAGTTCAGGGGCGGAGAACTATGGCTACACCTTC
CDR3 length: 14; J gene: TRBJ2-7; D gene: TRBD1; V gene: TRBV3-1/TRBV3-2; clone size: -; CDR3 protein: CASSQAQGPYEQYF; CDR3 DNA: TGTGCCAGCAGCCAGGCACAGGGGCCCTACGAGCAGTACTTC
CDR3 length: 13; J gene: TRBJ1-2; D gene: -; V gene: TRBV18; clone size: -; CDR3 protein: CASSLGSNYGYTF; CDR3 DNA: TGTGCCAGCTCTCTCGGTTCTAACTATGGCTACACCTTC
CDR3 length: 15; J gene: TRBJ1-2; D gene: -; V gene: TRBV5-6; clone size: -; CDR3 protein: CASSLIYSEIYGYTF; CDR3 DNA: TGTGCCAGCAGCTTAATTTATTCGGAGATCTATGGCTACACCTTC
CDR3 length: 14; J gene: TRBJ2-2; D gene: -; V gene: TRBV3-1/TRBV3-2; clone size: -; CDR3 protein: CASSTDRNTGELFF; CDR3 DNA: TGTGCCAGCAGCACCGACAGGAACACCGGGGAGCTGTTTTTT
CDR3 length: 11; J gene: TRBJ1-1; D gene: -; V gene: TRBV12-3/TRBV12-4; clone size: -; CDR3 protein: CASSYYTEAFF; CDR3 DNA: TGTGCCAGCAGCTACTACACTGAAGCTTTCTTT
CDR3 length: 13; J gene: TRBJ1-2; D gene: -; V gene: TRBV27; clone size: few; CDR3 protein: CASSLSPASGYTF; CDR3 DNA: TGTGCCAGCAGTTTATCCCCAGCTAGTGGCTACACCTTC
CDR3 length: 12; J gene: TRBJ1-1; D gene: -; V gene: TRBV5-1; clone size: -; CDR3 protein: CASSLPNTEAFF; CDR3 DNA: TGCGCCAGCAGCTTGCCTAACACTGAAGCTTTCTTT
CDR3 length: 17; J gene: TRBJ2-5; D gene: TRBD2; V gene: TRBV5-1; clone size: -; CDR3 protein: CASSSTPAGQLQETQYF; CDR3 DNA: TGCGCCAGCAGCTCCACTCCAGCGGGGCAATTACAAGAGACCCAGTACTTC
CDR3 length: 12; J gene: TRBJ1-2; D gene: TRBD1; V gene: TRBV30; clone size: -; CDR3 protein: CAWDRDNYGYTF; CDR3 DNA: TGTGCCTGGGACAGGGACAACTATGGCTACACCTTC
CDR3 length: 14; J gene: TRBJ2-5; D gene: -; V gene: TRBV10-3; clone size: -; CDR3 protein: CAISENPRGETQYF; CDR3 DNA: TGTGCCATCAGTGAGAATCCGCGAGGGGAGACCCAGTACTTC
CDR3 length: 14; J gene: TRBJ1-1; D gene: -; V gene: TRBV7-9; clone size: few; CDR3 protein: CASSLEGMYTEAFF; CDR3 DNA: TGTGCCAGCAGCTTAGAGGGGATGTACACTGAAGCTTTCTTT
CDR3 length: 16; J gene: TRBJ1-5; D gene: -; V gene: TRBV6-2/TRBV6-3; clone size: many; CDR3 protein: CASSYSSGVTGQPQHF; CDR3 DNA: TGTGCCAGCAGTTACTCCAGCGGGGTAACAGGTCAGCCCCAGCATTTT
CDR3 length: 16; J gene: TRBJ1-2; D gene: TRBD1; V gene: TRBV3-1/TRBV3-2; clone size: -; CDR3 protein: CASSYSRGQGADGYTF; CDR3 DNA: TGTGCCAGCAGCTATTCCCGGGGACAGGGGGCGGATGGCTACACCTTC
CDR3 length: 15; J gene: TRBJ2-7; D gene: -; V gene: TRBV14; clone size: -; CDR3 protein: CASSQVGRGFNEQYF; CDR3 DNA: TGTGCCAGCAGCCAAGTCGGTCGGGGTTTTAACGAGCAGTACTTC
CDR3 length: 16; J gene: TRBJ2-3; D gene: TRBD1; V gene: TRBV6-2/TRBV6-3; clone size: -; CDR3 protein: CASSYGRQGGTDTQYF; CDR3 DNA: TGTGCCAGCAGTTACGGGCGACAGGGTGGCACAGATACGCAGTATTTT
CDR3 length: 14; J gene: TRBJ1-1; D gene: -; V gene: TRBV15; clone size: -; CDR3 protein: CATSSDRSNTEAFF; CDR3 DNA: TGTGCCACCAGCAGCGACAGGTCGAACACTGAAGCTTTCTTT
CDR3 length: 12; J gene: TRBJ1-5; D gene: -; V gene: TRBV14; clone size: -; CDR3 protein: CASSHRDQPQHF; CDR3 DNA: TGTGCCAGCAGCCATCGGGATCAGCCCCAGCATTTT
CDR3 length: 15; J gene: TRBJ1-1; D gene: -; V gene: TRBV7-6; clone size: -; CDR3 protein: CASSLVAHANTEAFF; CDR3 DNA: TGTGCCAGCAGCTTGGTAGCACACGCGAACACTGAAGCTTTCTTT